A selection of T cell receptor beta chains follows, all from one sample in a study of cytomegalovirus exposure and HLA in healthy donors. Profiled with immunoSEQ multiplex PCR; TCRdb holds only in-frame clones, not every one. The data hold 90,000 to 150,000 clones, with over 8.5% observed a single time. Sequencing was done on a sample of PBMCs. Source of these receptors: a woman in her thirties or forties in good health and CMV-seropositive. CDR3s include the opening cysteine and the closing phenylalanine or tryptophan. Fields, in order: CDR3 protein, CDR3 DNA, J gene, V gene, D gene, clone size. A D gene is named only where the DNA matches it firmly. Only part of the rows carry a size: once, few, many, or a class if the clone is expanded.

cdr3_aa: CASSGGQAGNTIYF; cdr3_nt: TGTGCCAGCAGTGGTGGACAGGCTGGAAACACCATATATTTT; j_call: TRBJ1-3; v_call: TRBV9; d_call: TRBD1; clone_size: few
cdr3_aa: CASSIAGNYGYTF; cdr3_nt: TGTGCCAGTAGTATCGCAGGGAACTATGGCTACACCTTC; j_call: TRBJ1-2; v_call: TRBV19; d_call: -; clone_size: few
cdr3_aa: CASSLATGRNQPQHF; cdr3_nt: TGTGCCAGCAGCTTAGCGACAGGGCGAAATCAGCCCCAGCATTTT; j_call: TRBJ1-5; v_call: TRBV7-6; d_call: TRBD1; clone_size: -
cdr3_aa: CASSLGENSYEQYF; cdr3_nt: TGTGCCAGCAGCTTAGGGGAGAACTCCTACGAGCAGTACTTC; j_call: TRBJ2-7; v_call: TRBV7-8; d_call: -; clone_size: -
cdr3_aa: CASSFSRDQPQHF; cdr3_nt: TGTGCCAGCAGCTTCTCGCGAGATCAGCCCCAGCATTTT; j_call: TRBJ1-5; v_call: TRBV5-6; d_call: -; clone_size: -
cdr3_aa: CASTRTGTGFQPQHF; cdr3_nt: TGTGCCAGTACCCGAACCGGGACAGGTTTTCAGCCCCAGCATTTT; j_call: TRBJ1-5; v_call: TRBV19; d_call: TRBD1; clone_size: -
cdr3_aa: CAWTSSPVEKLFF; cdr3_nt: TGTGCCTGGACGTCGTCCCCCGTTGAAAAACTGTTTTTT; j_call: TRBJ1-4; v_call: TRBV30; d_call: -; clone_size: -
cdr3_aa: CASGLATTGIGNTIYF; cdr3_nt: TGTGCTAGTGGTTTGGCCACCACAGGGATTGGAAACACCATATATTTT; j_call: TRBJ1-3; v_call: TRBV12-5; d_call: -; clone_size: -
cdr3_aa: CAWSRRNSPLHF; cdr3_nt: TGCGCCTGGAGTAGGAGGAATTCACCCCTCCACTTT; j_call: TRBJ1-6; v_call: TRBV30; d_call: -; clone_size: few
cdr3_aa: CASSVAPSREQYF; cdr3_nt: TGTGCCAGCAGTGTCGCCCCCTCTAGAGAGCAGTACTTC; j_call: TRBJ2-7; v_call: TRBV27; d_call: -; clone_size: few
cdr3_aa: CASSVGLVSTDTQYF; cdr3_nt: TGTGCCAGCAGCGTAGGGCTAGTGAGTACAGATACGCAGTATTTT; j_call: TRBJ2-3; v_call: TRBV9; d_call: -; clone_size: -
cdr3_aa: CASSGGGGTETQYF; cdr3_nt: TGTGCCAGTAGTGGAGGGGGGGGCACGGAGACCCAGTACTTC; j_call: TRBJ2-5; v_call: TRBV19; d_call: -; clone_size: -
cdr3_aa: CASRSQGAGNEQFF; cdr3_nt: TGCGCCAGCAGAAGTCAGGGGGCCGGCAATGAGCAGTTCTTC; j_call: TRBJ2-1; v_call: TRBV5-1; d_call: TRBD1; clone_size: few
cdr3_aa: CASSFNRGPEAFF; cdr3_nt: TGCGCCAGCAGCTTTAACAGGGGGCCCGAAGCTTTCTTT; j_call: TRBJ1-1; v_call: TRBV5-1; d_call: TRBD1; clone_size: few
cdr3_aa: CASSEGLGTGIYGYTF; cdr3_nt: TGTGCCAGCAGTGAAGGTCTCGGTACAGGGATCTATGGCTACACCTTC; j_call: TRBJ1-2; v_call: TRBV2; d_call: -; clone_size: few
cdr3_aa: CAISESVSLTNEQYF; cdr3_nt: TGTGCCATCAGTGAGTCGGTCAGTTTAACTAACGAGCAGTACTTC; j_call: TRBJ2-7; v_call: TRBV10-3; d_call: -; clone_size: few
cdr3_aa: CASSIRPGNNQPQHF; cdr3_nt: TGTGCCAGCAGCATACGCCCAGGGAACAATCAGCCCCAGCATTTT; j_call: TRBJ1-5; v_call: TRBV7-3; d_call: -; clone_size: -
cdr3_aa: CASSGEPVQGYTF; cdr3_nt: TGTGCCAGCTCCGGGGAACCCGTCCAGGGCTACACCTTC; j_call: TRBJ1-2; v_call: TRBV6-5; d_call: -; clone_size: -
cdr3_aa: CAWSARDRSSYEQYF; cdr3_nt: TGTGCCTGGAGCGCCCGGGACAGGAGCTCCTACGAGCAGTACTTC; j_call: TRBJ2-7; v_call: TRBV30; d_call: TRBD1; clone_size: few
cdr3_aa: CASSEGGTPQPRHF; cdr3_nt: TGTGCCAGCAGTGAAGGCGGGACCCCCCAGCCCCGGCATTTT; j_call: TRBJ1-5; v_call: TRBV6-1; d_call: -; clone_size: -
cdr3_aa: CASSPFRDRGSRAEAFF; cdr3_nt: TGTGCCAGCAGCCCATTCCGGGACAGGGGGTCGAGGGCTGAAGCTTTCTTT; j_call: TRBJ1-1; v_call: TRBV27; d_call: TRBD1; clone_size: few
cdr3_aa: CASSLEGSVPSYEQYF; cdr3_nt: TGTGCCAGCAGCTTAGAGGGTAGCGTCCCCTCCTACGAGCAGTACTTC; j_call: TRBJ2-7; v_call: TRBV7-2; d_call: -; clone_size: -
cdr3_aa: CASSLARRREFNEQFF; cdr3_nt: TGTGCCAGCAGCTTAGCCCGTCGGCGGGAGTTCAATGAGCAGTTCTTC; j_call: TRBJ2-1; v_call: TRBV7-8; d_call: TRBD2; clone_size: few
cdr3_aa: CASSQDRAVSYEQYF; cdr3_nt: TGCGCCAGCAGCCAAGATCGAGCCGTCTCCTACGAGCAGTACTTC; j_call: TRBJ2-7; v_call: TRBV4-1; d_call: -; clone_size: few
cdr3_aa: CASSLGDRDNSPLHF; cdr3_nt: TGTGCCAGCAGCTTAGGGGACAGGGATAATTCACCCCTCCACTTT; j_call: TRBJ1-6; v_call: TRBV7-9; d_call: TRBD1; clone_size: few
cdr3_aa: CASSEETGGYNEQFF; cdr3_nt: TGTGCCAGCAGTGAAGAGACAGGGGGCTACAATGAGCAGTTCTTC; j_call: TRBJ2-1; v_call: TRBV6-1; d_call: TRBD1; clone_size: few